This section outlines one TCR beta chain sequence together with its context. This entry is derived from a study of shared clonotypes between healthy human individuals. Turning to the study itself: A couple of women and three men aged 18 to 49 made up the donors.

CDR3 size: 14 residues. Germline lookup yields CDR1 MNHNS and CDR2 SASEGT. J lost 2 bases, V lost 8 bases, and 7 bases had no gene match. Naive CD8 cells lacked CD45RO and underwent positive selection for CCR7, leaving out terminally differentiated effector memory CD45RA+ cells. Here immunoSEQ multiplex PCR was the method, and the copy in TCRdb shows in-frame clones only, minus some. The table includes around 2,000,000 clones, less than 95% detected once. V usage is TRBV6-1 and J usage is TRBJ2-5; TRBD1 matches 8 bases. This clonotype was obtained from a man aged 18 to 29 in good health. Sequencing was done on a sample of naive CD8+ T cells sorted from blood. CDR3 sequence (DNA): TGTGCCAGCGGGACAGGTCTACTTCAAGAGACCCAGTACTTC. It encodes CASGTGLLQETQYF.